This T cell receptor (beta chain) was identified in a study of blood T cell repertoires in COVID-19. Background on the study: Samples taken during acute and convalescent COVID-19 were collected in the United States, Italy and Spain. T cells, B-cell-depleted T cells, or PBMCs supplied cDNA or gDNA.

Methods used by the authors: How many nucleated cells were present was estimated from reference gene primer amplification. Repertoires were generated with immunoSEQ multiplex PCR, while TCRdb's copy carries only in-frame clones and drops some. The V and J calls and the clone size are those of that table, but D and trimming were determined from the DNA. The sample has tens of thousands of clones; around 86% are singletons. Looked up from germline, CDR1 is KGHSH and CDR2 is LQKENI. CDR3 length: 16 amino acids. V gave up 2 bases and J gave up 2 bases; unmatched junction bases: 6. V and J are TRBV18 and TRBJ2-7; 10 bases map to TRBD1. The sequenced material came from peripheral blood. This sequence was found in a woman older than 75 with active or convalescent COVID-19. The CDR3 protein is CASSPVTGGLAYEQYF. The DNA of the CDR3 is TGTGCCAGCTCACCAGTGACAGGGGGCCTTGCCTACGAGCAGTACTTC.